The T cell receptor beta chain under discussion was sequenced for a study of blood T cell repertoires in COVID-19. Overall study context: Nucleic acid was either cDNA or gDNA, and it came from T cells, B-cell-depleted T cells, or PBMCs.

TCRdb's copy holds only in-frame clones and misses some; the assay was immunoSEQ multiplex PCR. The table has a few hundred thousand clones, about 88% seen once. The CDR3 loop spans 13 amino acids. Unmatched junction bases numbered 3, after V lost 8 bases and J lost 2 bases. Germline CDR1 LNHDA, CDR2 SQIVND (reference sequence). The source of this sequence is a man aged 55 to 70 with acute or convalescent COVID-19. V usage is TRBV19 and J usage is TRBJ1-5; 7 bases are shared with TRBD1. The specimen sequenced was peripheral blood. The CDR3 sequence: CASQTGGNQPQHF. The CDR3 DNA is TGTGCCAGTCAAACAGGGGGCAATCAGCCCCAGCATTTT.